The entry below gives a single T cell receptor beta chain sequence along with its context. The antigen is unknown. The sample comes from a study of radiotherapy plus CTLA-4 blockade in lung cancer. Study summary: Objective responses were recorded in roughly 20% of patients, with disease control recorded in 25% to 40%. The study's findings and limits: Increased serum interferon-beta after radiation also reportedly predicted response strongly. Clones derived from tumor TCRs expanded in blood after radiotherapy plus ipilimumab.

CDR1 and CDR2 from the germline V gene are SEHNR and FQNEAQ (reference sequence). This CDR3 has 13 amino acids. Trimming took 6 bases from V and 5 from J; bases not matched to a gene: 6. Method: immunoSEQ multiplex PCR; TCRdb's copy keeps in-frame clones and lacks some. Among about 88,000 clones, approximately 75% were seen once, and the ten largest hold around an eighth. CTLA-4 blockade with ipilimumab, together with focal radiation, was given to patients with chemo-refractory metastatic non-small-cell lung cancer. The source was peripheral blood, collected from a patient treated with radiotherapy plus ipilimumab. The origin of this receptor is a human donor with non-small cell lung cancer that progressed on radiotherapy plus ipilimumab. This chain joins TRBV7-9 and TRBJ2-5; the match to TRBD2 covers 7 bases. CDR3 coding DNA: TGTGCCAGCAGGGGAGGGGTTAGGGAGACCCAGTACTTC. As protein: CASRGGVRETQYF.